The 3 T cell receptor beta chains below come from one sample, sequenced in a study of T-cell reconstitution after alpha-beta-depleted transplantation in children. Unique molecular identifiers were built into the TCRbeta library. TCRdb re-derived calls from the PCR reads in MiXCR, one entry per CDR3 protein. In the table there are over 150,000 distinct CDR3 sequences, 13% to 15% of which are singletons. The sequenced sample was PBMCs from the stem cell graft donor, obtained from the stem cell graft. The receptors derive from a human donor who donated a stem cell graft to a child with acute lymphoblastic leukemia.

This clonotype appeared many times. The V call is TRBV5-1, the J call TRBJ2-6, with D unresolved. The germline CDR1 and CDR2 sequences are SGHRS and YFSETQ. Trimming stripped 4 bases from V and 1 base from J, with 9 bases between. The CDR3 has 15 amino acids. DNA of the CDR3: TGCGCCAGCAGCCAAGGCCCATCTGGGGCCAACGTCCTGACTTTC. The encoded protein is CASSQGPSGANVLTF.

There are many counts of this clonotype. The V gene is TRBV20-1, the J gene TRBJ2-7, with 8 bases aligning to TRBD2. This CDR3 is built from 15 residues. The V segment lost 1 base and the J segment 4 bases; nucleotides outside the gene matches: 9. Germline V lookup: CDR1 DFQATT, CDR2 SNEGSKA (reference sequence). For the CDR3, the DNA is TGCAGTGCTAGAGTCCCGGGAGGGAGCCGGTACGAGCAGTACTTC. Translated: CSARVPGGSRYEQYF.

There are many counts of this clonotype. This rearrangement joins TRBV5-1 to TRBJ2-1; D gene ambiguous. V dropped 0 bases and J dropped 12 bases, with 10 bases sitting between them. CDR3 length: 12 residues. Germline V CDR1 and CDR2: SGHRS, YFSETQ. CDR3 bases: TGCGCCAGCAGCTTGGGAGCCAGCGTGCAGTTCTTC. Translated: CASSLGASVQFF.